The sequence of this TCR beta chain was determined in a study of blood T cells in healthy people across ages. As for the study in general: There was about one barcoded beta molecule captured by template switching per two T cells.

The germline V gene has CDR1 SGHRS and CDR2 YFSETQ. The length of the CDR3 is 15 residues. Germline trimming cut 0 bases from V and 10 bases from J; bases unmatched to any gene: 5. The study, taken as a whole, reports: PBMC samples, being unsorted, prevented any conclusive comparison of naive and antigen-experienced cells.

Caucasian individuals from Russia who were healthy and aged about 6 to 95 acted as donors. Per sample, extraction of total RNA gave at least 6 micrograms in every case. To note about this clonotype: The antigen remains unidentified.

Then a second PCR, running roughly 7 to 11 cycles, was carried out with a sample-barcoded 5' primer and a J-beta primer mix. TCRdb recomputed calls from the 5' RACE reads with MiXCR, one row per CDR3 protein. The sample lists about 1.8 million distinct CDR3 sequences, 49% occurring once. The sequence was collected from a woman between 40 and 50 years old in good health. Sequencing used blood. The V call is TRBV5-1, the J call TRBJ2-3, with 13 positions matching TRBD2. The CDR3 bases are TGCGCCAGCAGCTTGGCGGGACTAGCGGGGAACCCGCAGTATTTT. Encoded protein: CASSLAGLAGNPQYF. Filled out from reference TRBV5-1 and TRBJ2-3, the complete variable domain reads KAGVTQTPRYLIKTRGQQVTLSCSPISGHRSVSWYQQTPGQGLQFLFEYFSETQRNKGNFPGRFSGRQFSNSRSEMNVSTLELGDSALYLCASSLAGLAGNPQYFGPGTRLTVL.